A selection of T cell receptor beta chains follows, all from one sample in a study of cytomegalovirus exposure and HLA in healthy donors. Assay used: immunoSEQ multiplex PCR; TCRdb lists only in-frame clones, some missing. Counted here are around 190,000 clones, roughly 72% occurring once; the ten biggest clones make up under 2%. Specimen: PBMCs. Source of these receptors: a young man in good health and CMV-seronegative. Each CDR3 is given without its conserved first and last residue.

v_gene	j_gene	CDR3aa
TRBV14	TRBJ1-2	ASSHLGGAFNGYT
TRBV5-1	TRBJ1-1	ASSLMTGMNTEAF
TRBV11-2	TRBJ2-7	ASSSGTSTRPVY
TRBV6-5	TRBJ1-4	ASSYSTGGEKLF
TRBV5-1	TRBJ1-1	ASSLVVPDTEAF
TRBV7-9	TRBJ2-5	ASRDNKGRWKETQY
TRBV29-1	TRBJ2-3	SVGVLGGDAPDTQY
TRBV29-1	NA	SVLVQGAYEQY
TRBV5-1	TRBJ2-1	ASSGNRLVGHNEQF
TRBV28	TRBJ2-7	ASRPGGGKEEY
TRBV9	TRBJ2-1	ASSVAASGSYNEQF
TRBV29-1	TRBJ1-4	SVEDTGKDEKLF
TRBV4-1	TRBJ2-1	ASSQEFGTSGPDEQF
TRBV7-9	TRBJ2-5	ASSFNSMETQY
TRBV4-2	TRBJ2-7	ASSQAGTGAYEQY
TRBV6-1	TRBJ2-7	ASRGTAYEQY
TRBV9	TRBJ2-3	ASSVDLLAGGTDTQY
TRBV6-5	TRBJ1-6	ASNPGQGNSPLH
TRBV27	TRBJ2-1	ASSLGQNNEQF
TRBV15	TRBJ1-4	ATSRAVSLEKLF
TRBV14	TRBJ2-1	ASSPAGANEQF
TRBV6-6	TRBJ1-2	ASRDTLGRGYGYT
TRBV6-5	TRBJ2-7	ASSPFAGSYEQY
TRBV7-9	TRBJ1-1	ASSISTGENTEAF